This T cell receptor (beta chain) was retrieved from a study of PD-1 blockade in classical Hodgkin lymphoma. General observations from the study: Nothing has yet pinned down what causes the repertoire differences, possibly disease activity or prior therapy. Reports indicated that newly diagnosed patients had lower baseline TCR diversity than healthy donors did.

CDR1 is SNHLY, CDR2 FYNNEI, per germline. This CDR3 comprises 15 residues. Unmatched junction bases numbered 11, after V lost 6 bases and J lost 5 bases. Data came from immunoSEQ multiplex PCR; TCRdb stores just in-frame clones and leaves some out. This table has around 27,000 clones, more than 70% appearing once. In its sample, this clone was seen once. What it binds is not known. Time point specified: newly diagnosed, previously untreated cHL patient sample. From thawed PBMCs, CD4+ T cells were purified using magnetic negative selection. V gene TRBV2 combines with J gene TRBJ1-1; 8 nucleotides line up with TRBD1. The TCR sequence derives from a human donor with classical Hodgkin lymphoma. The sample was CD4+ T cells from blood. DNA of the CDR3: TGTGCCAGCAGGCGCGATACAGGGGGAGAGACTGAAGCTTTCTTT. This gives the protein CASRRDTGGETEAFF.